One sample yielded the 2 T cell receptor beta chains listed below, sequenced in a study of spatial heterogeneity in lung cancer. TCRdb used MiXCR to reprocess the 5' RACE reads, holding one entry per CDR3 protein. The table has about 47,000 distinct CDR3 sequences, around 7% seen once. Time point here: blood at routine non-recurrence follow-up after resection. Extraction of whole RNA from tumor, nontumor lung or frozen PBMC preceded unsorted sequencing. The specimen was PBMCs, collected at follow-up. The receptors were sampled from a female donor with early-stage non-small cell lung cancer.

This clonotype was observed at least ten times. The chain employs TRBV7-2 and TRBJ1-1; a possible D gene is TRBD1 (5 bases). V lost 6 bases and J lost 5, with 13 bases in between. CDR3 length: 13 residues. Germline CDR1 and CDR2: SGHTA and FQGNSA. CDR3 in DNA: TGTGCCAGCAGTGAGGGGTGGGGAACTGAAGCTTTCTTT. It specifies CASSEGWGTEAFF.

This clonotype turned up a few times. The genes are TRBV6-2 or TRBV6-3 and TRBJ2-1; 9 bases are shared with TRBD2. Germline V gene sequence: CDR1 MNHEY, CDR2 SVGEGT. This CDR3 has 14 residues. V gave up 7 bases and J gave up 2 bases; unmatched junction bases: 3. For the CDR3, the DNA is TGTGCCAGCACCGGCGGGGGGGCCTACAATGAGCAGTTCTTC. As protein: CASTGGGAYNEQFF.